This TCR beta chain stems from a study of T cells in localized non-small cell lung cancer. Findings and caveats of the study: Compared with tumor, uninvolved adjacent lung displayed greater T cell clonality, ranking highest overall. Adjacent lung was found to contain a median about 50 of the top 100 tumor clones. Analysis by sequencing included only one tumor region, so heterogeneity remains possible.

The germline V gene has CDR1 SGHRS and CDR2 YFSETQ. V gave up 1 base and J gave up 8 bases, with 10 bases separating them. The CDR3 extends over 13 amino acids. The assay was immunoSEQ multiplex PCR, and TCRdb's table has in-frame clones only and misses some. The profile shows tens of thousands of clones, 86% of them singletons. A remark on this clone: Its antigen remains unknown.

This rearrangement joins TRBV5-1 to TRBJ2-1; D possibly matches TRBD1 or TRBD2 (5 bases each). Source: peripheral blood, taken before any cancer treatment. The clonotype was recovered from a male donor at least 60 years old with stage III squamous cell lung carcinoma. CDR3 residues: CASSLIVGHEQFF. Here the CDR3 DNA reads TGCGCCAGCAGCTTGATCGTGGGACATGAGCAGTTCTTC.